A selection of T cell receptor beta chains follows, all from one sample in a study of Tregs in tolerant kidney transplant recipients. Produced via immunoSEQ multiplex PCR; TCRdb's table is partial and in-frame only. Among tens of thousands of clones listed, around nine tenths were seen once. Sequenced material: CD4+ T cells from blood (PBMCs), taken 24 months after the transplant. The receptors stem from a human patient who received a combined kidney and bone marrow transplant. Part of the T cell pool may stem from the graft donor. The CDR3 runs from the conserved cysteine through the conserved F or W. Fields, in order: D gene, clone size, V gene, J gene, CDR3 DNA, CDR3 protein. A D gene is named only where the DNA matches it firmly. Clone size is stated in some rows and not others, as once, few, many or a class when expanded.

d_call: NA
clone_size: NA
v_call: TRBV30
j_call: TRBJ1-6
cdr3_nt: TGTGCCTGGAGTTCTCAAACCCCGGGACTGGGAAATTCCCCCCTCCACTTT
cdr3_aa: CAWSSQTPGLGNSPLHF

d_call: NA
clone_size: NA
v_call: TRBV29-1
j_call: TRBJ1-2
cdr3_nt: TGCAGCGTTGTTGAAAGCAACTATGGCTACACCTTC
cdr3_aa: CSVVESNYGYTF

d_call: TRBD1
clone_size: NA
v_call: TRBV5-4
j_call: TRBJ2-2
cdr3_nt: TGTGCCAGCAGGCTGGGACAGGGGAGGAACACCGGGGAGCTGTTTTTT
cdr3_aa: CASRLGQGRNTGELFF

d_call: NA
clone_size: NA
v_call: TRBV6-6
j_call: TRBJ1-1
cdr3_nt: TGTGCCAGCAGTTACTCCGGGGGGAACACTGAAGCTTTCTTT
cdr3_aa: CASSYSGGNTEAFF

d_call: TRBD2
clone_size: NA
v_call: TRBV9
j_call: TRBJ2-2
cdr3_nt: TGTGCCAGCAGCTTAGGCGGGGGTTGGACCGGGGAGCTGTTTTTT
cdr3_aa: CASSLGGGWTGELFF

d_call: NA
clone_size: NA
v_call: TRBV30
j_call: TRBJ1-6
cdr3_nt: TGTGCCTGGAGTGTACACAGGGATTCACCCCTCCACTTT
cdr3_aa: CAWSVHRDSPLHF

d_call: TRBD2
clone_size: NA
v_call: TRBV6-6
j_call: TRBJ2-2
cdr3_nt: TGTGCCAGCAGTGAGCCGGGAGGTACCGGGGAGCTGTTTTTT
cdr3_aa: CASSEPGGTGELFF

d_call: NA
clone_size: NA
v_call: TRBV5-1
j_call: TRBJ2-1
cdr3_nt: TGCGCCAGTGGGGGGGCGACCTCCTACAATGAGCAGTTCTTC
cdr3_aa: CASGGATSYNEQFF

d_call: TRBD1
clone_size: NA
v_call: TRBV7-8
j_call: TRBJ2-3
cdr3_nt: TGTGCCAGCAGCTCGACACCAATCGGACAGGGGGTGAGCAGAGATACGCAGTATTTT
cdr3_aa: CASSSTPIGQGVSRDTQYF

d_call: NA
clone_size: NA
v_call: TRBV19
j_call: TRBJ2-1
cdr3_nt: TGTGCCAGTAGTAAAGGGATGGGACTGACCTACAATGAGCAGTTCTTC
cdr3_aa: CASSKGMGLTYNEQFF

d_call: NA
clone_size: NA
v_call: TRBV10-3
j_call: TRBJ2-2
cdr3_nt: TGTGCCAGCCTACCCGACGGGACCGGGGAGCTGTTTTTT
cdr3_aa: CASLPDGTGELFF

d_call: TRBD2
clone_size: NA
v_call: TRBV5-1
j_call: TRBJ2-1
cdr3_nt: TGCGCCAGCAGCTTGGAGACTAGCGGGAACAATGAGCAGTTCTTC
cdr3_aa: CASSLETSGNNEQFF

d_call: NA
clone_size: once
v_call: TRBV30
j_call: TRBJ2-1
cdr3_nt: TGTGCCTGGAGTGCCCCGTGGAGGGATGAGCAGTTCTTC
cdr3_aa: CAWSAPWRDEQFF

d_call: NA
clone_size: NA
v_call: TRBV7-2
j_call: TRBJ1-2
cdr3_nt: TGTGCCAGCAGCCGGACAGAGATCTATGGCTACACCTTC
cdr3_aa: CASSRTEIYGYTF

d_call: TRBD1
clone_size: NA
v_call: TRBV27
j_call: TRBJ2-2
cdr3_nt: TGTGCCAGCACCCAGGCCAGGGGGCTGACTTACACCGGGGAGCTGTTTTTT
cdr3_aa: CASTQARGLTYTGELFF

d_call: TRBD1
clone_size: once
v_call: TRBV18
j_call: TRBJ2-7
cdr3_nt: TGTGCCAGCTCACCACCCCTAATGACAGGGGGCAAGTACGAGCAGTACTTC
cdr3_aa: CASSPPLMTGGKYEQYF

d_call: TRBD1
clone_size: NA
v_call: TRBV2
j_call: TRBJ2-3
cdr3_nt: TGTGCCAGCAGTCCGGACAGGGGTGTCACAGATACGCAGTATTTT
cdr3_aa: CASSPDRGVTDTQYF

d_call: TRBD1
clone_size: NA
v_call: TRBV7-9
j_call: TRBJ1-6
cdr3_nt: TGTGCCAGCAGCTTCGACCGCCGACAGGGGCGTAATTCACCCCTCCACTTT
cdr3_aa: CASSFDRRQGRNSPLHF

d_call: TRBD2
clone_size: NA
v_call: TRBV6-1
j_call: TRBJ2-7
cdr3_nt: TGTGCCAGCGGAAGTAGCGGGAGTCCCGAGCAGTACTTC
cdr3_aa: CASGSSGSPEQYF

d_call: NA
clone_size: NA
v_call: TRBV28
j_call: TRBJ2-7
cdr3_nt: TGTGCCAGCCTCCGTGGGGCTAGCTCCTACGAGCAGTACTTC
cdr3_aa: CASLRGASSYEQYF

d_call: NA
clone_size: NA
v_call: TRBV11-3
j_call: TRBJ2-3
cdr3_nt: TGTGCCAGCAGCCCCGGGACTAGCACAGATACGCAGTATTTT
cdr3_aa: CASSPGTSTDTQYF

d_call: TRBD1
clone_size: few
v_call: TRBV7-2
j_call: TRBJ1-2
cdr3_nt: TGTGCCAGCAGCTTAGACGGGACAGATAATGGCTACACCTTC
cdr3_aa: CASSLDGTDNGYTF

d_call: NA
clone_size: NA
v_call: TRBV6-9
j_call: TRBJ2-1
cdr3_nt: TGTGCCAGCATGGAGGGGATCGACAATGAGCAGTTCTTC
cdr3_aa: CASMEGIDNEQFF

d_call: NA
clone_size: once
v_call: TRBV30
j_call: TRBJ2-7
cdr3_nt: TGTGCCTGGAGTGTACCCCCCGGGGAGCAGTACTTC
cdr3_aa: CAWSVPPGEQYF

d_call: NA
clone_size: few
v_call: TRBV15
j_call: TRBJ1-2
cdr3_nt: TGTGCCACCAGCAGAAACAGGGTAAACTATGGCTACACCTTC
cdr3_aa: CATSRNRVNYGYTF

d_call: TRBD2
clone_size: NA
v_call: TRBV5-6
j_call: TRBJ2-7
cdr3_nt: TGTGCCAGCAGCAAAGGACTAGCGGGATTCTCCTACGAGCAGTACTTC
cdr3_aa: CASSKGLAGFSYEQYF